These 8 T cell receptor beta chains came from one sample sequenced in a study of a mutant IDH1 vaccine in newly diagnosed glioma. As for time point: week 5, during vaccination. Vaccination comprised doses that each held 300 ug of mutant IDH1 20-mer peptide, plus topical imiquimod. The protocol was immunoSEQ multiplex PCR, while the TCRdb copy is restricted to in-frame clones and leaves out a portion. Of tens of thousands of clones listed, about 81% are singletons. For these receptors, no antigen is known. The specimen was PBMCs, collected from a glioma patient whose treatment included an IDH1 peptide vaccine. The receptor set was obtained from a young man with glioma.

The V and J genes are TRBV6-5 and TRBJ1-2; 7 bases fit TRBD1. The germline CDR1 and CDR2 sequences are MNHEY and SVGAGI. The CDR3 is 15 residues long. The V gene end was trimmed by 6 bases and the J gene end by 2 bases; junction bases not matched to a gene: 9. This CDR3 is CASRGDRTGNYGYTF. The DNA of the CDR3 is TGTGCCAGCAGGGGGGATCGGACAGGCAACTATGGCTACACCTTC.

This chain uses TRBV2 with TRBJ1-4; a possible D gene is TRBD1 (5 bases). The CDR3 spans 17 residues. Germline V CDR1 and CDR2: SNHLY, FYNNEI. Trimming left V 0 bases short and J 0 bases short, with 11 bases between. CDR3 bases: TGTGCCAGCAGTGAAGCGGGGGATTGGGCAACTAATGAAAAACTGTTTTTT. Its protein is CASSEAGDWATNEKLFF. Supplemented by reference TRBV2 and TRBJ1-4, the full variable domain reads EPEVTQTPSHQVTQMGQEVILRCVPISNHLYFYWYRQILGQKVEFLVSFYNNEISEKSEIFDDQFSVERPDGSNFTLKIRSTKLEDSAMYFCASSEAGDWATNEKLFFGSGTQLSVL.

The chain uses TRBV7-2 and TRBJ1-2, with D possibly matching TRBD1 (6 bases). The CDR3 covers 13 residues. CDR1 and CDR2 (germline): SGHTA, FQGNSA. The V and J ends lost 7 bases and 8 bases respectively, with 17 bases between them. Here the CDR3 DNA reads TGTGCCAGCACAAAGGACAGATGGAGAGGCTACACCTTC. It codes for CASTKDRWRGYTF.

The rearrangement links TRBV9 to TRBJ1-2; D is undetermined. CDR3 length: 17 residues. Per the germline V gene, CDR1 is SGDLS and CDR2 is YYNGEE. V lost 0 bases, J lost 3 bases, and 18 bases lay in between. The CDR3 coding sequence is TGTGCCAGCAGCGTAGAAGGGAGGCCCAGAGGCCACTATGGCTACACCTTC. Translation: CASSVEGRPRGHYGYTF.

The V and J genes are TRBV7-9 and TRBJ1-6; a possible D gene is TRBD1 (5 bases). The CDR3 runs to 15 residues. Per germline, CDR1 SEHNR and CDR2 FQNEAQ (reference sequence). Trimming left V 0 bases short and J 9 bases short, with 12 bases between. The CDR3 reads CASSLAEGSGSPLHF. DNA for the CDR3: TGTGCCAGCAGCTTAGCGGAGGGGAGCGGTTCACCCCTCCACTTT.

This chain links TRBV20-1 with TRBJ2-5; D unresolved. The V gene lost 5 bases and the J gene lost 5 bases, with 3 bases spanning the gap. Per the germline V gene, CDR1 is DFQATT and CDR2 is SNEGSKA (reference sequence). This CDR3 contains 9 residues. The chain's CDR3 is CSAGETQYF. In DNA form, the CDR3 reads TGCAGTGCTGGTGAGACCCAGTACTTC.

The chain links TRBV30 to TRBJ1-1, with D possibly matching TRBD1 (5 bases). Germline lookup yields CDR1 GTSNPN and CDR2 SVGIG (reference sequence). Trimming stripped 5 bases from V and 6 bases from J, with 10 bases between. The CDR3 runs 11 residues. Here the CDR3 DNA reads TGTGCCTGGGCGACAGCCCCTGAAGCTTTCTTT. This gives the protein CAWATAPEAFF.

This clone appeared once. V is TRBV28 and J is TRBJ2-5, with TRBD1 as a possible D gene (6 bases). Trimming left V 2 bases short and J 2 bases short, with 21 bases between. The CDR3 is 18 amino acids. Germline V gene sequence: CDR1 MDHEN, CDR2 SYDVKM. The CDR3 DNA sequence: TGTGCCAGCAGTTTAGTCATGGTTGGACAGCTAACTCAAGAGACCCAGTACTTC. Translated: CASSLVMVGQLTQETQYF.